This TCR beta chain was captured by sequencing in a study of cytotoxic CD8 clonotypes in ibrutinib-treated CLL. The CDR3 extends over 15 amino acids. Germline CDR1 SGHRS, CDR2 YFSETQ. J lost 8 bases, V lost 3 bases, and 8 bases had no gene match. Repertoires were generated with immunoSEQ multiplex PCR, while TCRdb's copy carries only in-frame clones and drops some. The sample includes hundreds of thousands of clones, roughly 70% of them seen just once. This sequence was found in a human donor with chronic lymphocytic leukemia. The gene calls are TRBV5-1 and TRBJ1-4, with TRBD1 matching 9 bases. The sequences come from PBMCs, collected after 24 months of ibrutinib treatment. This CDR3 reads CASSSGTGRFEKLFF. In DNA, the CDR3 is TGCGCCAGCAGCTCGGGGACAGGGAGGTTCGAAAAACTGTTTTTT.